The 31 T cell receptor beta chains below were found in one sample sequenced in a study of blood T cell repertoires in COVID-19. Some clones are missing from TCRdb's copy, which holds only in-frame ones; the method was immunoSEQ multiplex PCR. The table includes just under 90,000 clones, about 87% detected once. Sequenced: peripheral blood. These receptors were collected from a man aged 55 to 70 with acute or convalescent COVID-19.

The gene calls are TRBV12-3 or TRBV12-4 and TRBJ1-2; TRBD1 matches 8 bases. Trimming at V came to 6 bases and at J to 8 bases, leaving 5 bases not matched to a gene. This CDR3 contains 12 residues. The chain's CDR3 is CASRKTGDGYTF. DNA for the CDR3: TGTGCCAGCAGAAAGACAGGGGACGGCTACACCTTC.

V and J are TRBV2 and TRBJ1-6; D unclear. CDR1 and CDR2 from the germline V gene are SNHLY and FYNNEI. V lost 5 bases and J 0 bases, leaving 17 bases between the germline ends. The CDR3 loop spans 18 amino acids. Here the CDR3 DNA reads TGTGCCAGCAGTCGCCGCTTTGGTACTAGCTCCTATAATTCACCCCTCCACTTT. Translated: CASSRRFGTSSYNSPLHF.

The gene calls are TRBV9 and TRBJ1-5, with 8 bases identical to TRBD1. Germline V gene sequence: CDR1 SGDLS, CDR2 YYNGEE. The length of the CDR3 is 15 residues. Losses at the gene ends were 4 bases for V and 6 bases for J; bases not matched to a gene: 9. CDR3 DNA: TGTGCCAGCAGCCAGGGGGCGGGGACGGGTCAGCCCCAGCATTTT. Protein sequence: CASSQGAGTGQPQHF. The entire variable domain, with the rest obtained from reference TRBV9 and TRBJ1-5, is as follows: DSGVTQTPKHLITATGQRVTLRCSPRSGDLSVYWYQQSLDQGLQFLIQYYNGEERAKGNILERFSAQQFPDLHSELNLSSLELGDSALYFCASSQGAGTGQPQHFGDGTRLSIL.

The chain employs TRBV7-9 and TRBJ1-4; D not certain. This CDR3 has 15 amino acids. Trimming cost V 0 bases and J 8 bases, with 13 bases left between them. Germline CDR1 and CDR2: SEHNR and FQNEAQ (reference sequence). CDR3 DNA: TGTGCCAGCAGCTTAGCGGTCCCGACTGGAGAAAAACTGTTTTTT. Protein sequence: CASSLAVPTGEKLFF.

This chain uses TRBV19 with TRBJ2-1, with a weak D call TRBD2 (6 bases). Trimming left V 5 bases short and J 5 bases short, with 13 bases between. The CDR3 is 14 residues long. The germline CDR1 and CDR2 sequences are LNHDA and SQIVND (reference sequence). The CDR3 sequence: CASSLLRGNNEQFF. The CDR3, as DNA: TGTGCCAGTAGTCTTCTACGGGGGAACAATGAGCAGTTCTTC.

The genes are TRBV7-3 and TRBJ1-3; TRBD1 is a possible D gene (5 bases). Germline CDR1 is SGHTA and CDR2 is FQGTGA. V dropped 5 bases and J dropped 4 bases, with 18 bases sitting between them. This CDR3 spans 16 amino acids. CDR3 in amino acids: CASSLNGQFSGNTIYF. DNA of the CDR3: TGTGCCAGCAGCCTCAATGGACAATTTTCAGGAAACACCATATATTTT.

For the CDR3, the DNA is TGTGCCAGCAGCCGTCGCGGGGGGGCCGGGGGCACAGATACGCAGTATTTT. Amino acids: CASSRRGGAGGTDTQYF. This chain connects TRBV5-8 to TRBJ2-3, with 9 positions matching TRBD2. The junction had 10 bases not matched to a gene; V was cut back by 4 bases and J by 1 base. The CDR3 consists of 17 residues. The germline V gene encodes CDR1 SGHTS and CDR2 YDEGEE. Filled out from reference TRBV5-8 and TRBJ2-3, the complete variable domain reads EAGVTQSPTHLIKTRGQQATLRCSPISGHTSVYWYQQALGLGLQFLLWYDEGEERNRGNFPPRFSGRQFPNYSSELNVNALELEDSALYLCASSRRGGAGGTDTQYFGPGTRLTVL.

This clone was observed a single time. The V and J genes are TRBV11-2 and TRBJ1-1, with 9 bases identical to TRBD1. Germline loops: CDR1 SGHAT, CDR2 FQNNGV. V trimming: 1 base; J trimming: 4 bases; junction bases outside the gene matches: 4. This CDR3 has 15 amino acids. The CDR3 sequence is CASSLAGTGFTEAFF. The CDR3 coding sequence is TGTGCCAGCAGCTTAGCTGGGACAGGGTTCACTGAAGCTTTCTTT. The variable domain in full, with the rest retrieved from reference TRBV11-2 and TRBJ1-1, is EAGVAQSPRYKIIEKRQSVAFWCNPISGHATLYWYQQILGQGPKLLIQFQNNGVVDDSQLPKDRFSAERLKGVDSTLKIQPAKLEDSAVYLCASSLAGTGFTEAFFGQGTRLTVV.

The chain carries TRBV7-9 and TRBJ2-3; TRBD1 is a possible D gene (6 bases). V shed 1 base and J shed 4 bases, with 9 bases lying between them. This CDR3 has 14 amino acids. Germline CDR1 and CDR2: SEHNR and FQNEAQ (reference sequence). Written as DNA, the CDR3 is TGTGCCAGCAGCTTAGGCACAGGGTCAGATACGCAGTATTTT. Translating gives CASSLGTGSDTQYF.

The genes are TRBV6-5 and TRBJ2-7; 7 bases match TRBD1. With V trimmed by 5 bases and J by 3 bases, 7 bases remained unmatched. This CDR3 comprises 14 residues. The germline CDR1 and CDR2 sequences are MNHEY and SVGAGI. This CDR3 is CASSTTGDGYEQYF. In DNA form, the CDR3 reads TGTGCCAGCAGTACTACAGGGGACGGCTACGAGCAGTACTTC.

The count of this clone is one. The J gene is TRBJ1-1, the V gene TRBV9, with D possibly matching TRBD1 (5 bases). The germline CDR1 and CDR2 sequences are SGDLS and YYNGEE. CDR3 length equals 14 residues. V shed 4 bases and J shed 6 bases, with 16 bases lying between them. CDR3 coding DNA: TGTGCCAGCAGCCTTTTGGACACTTTCTCTGAAGCTTTCTTT. This codes for CASSLLDTFSEAFF.

The CDR3 reads CASSSALAGRTRLGGYTF. The CDR3 DNA follows: TGCGCCAGCAGTTCGGCTCTTGCTGGCAGAACAAGGCTCGGGGGCTACACCTTC. This sequence joins TRBV5-1 and TRBJ1-2; D gene ambiguous. The CDR3 totals 18 residues. The germline V gene encodes CDR1 SGHRS and CDR2 YFSETQ. Trimming took 5 bases from V and 8 from J, leaving 31 bases between them. The full variable domain, completed using reference TRBV5-1 and TRBJ1-2, is KAGVTQTPRYLIKTRGQQVTLSCSPISGHRSVSWYQQTPGQGLQFLFEYFSETQRNKGNFPGRFSGRQFSNSRSEMNVSTLELGDSALYLCASSSALAGRTRLGGYTFGSGTRLTVV.

The gene calls are TRBV3-1 (or the pseudogene TRBV3-2) and TRBJ1-1, with 7 bases fitting TRBD1. V dropped 2 bases and J dropped 5; count of bases not matched to a gene: 2. From germline, CDR1 is LGHDT and CDR2 YNNKEL (reference sequence). The CDR3 consists of 13 residues. The CDR3 bases are TGTGCCAGCAGCCAACTACAGGGGACTGAAGCTTTCTTT. Amino acid sequence: CASSQLQGTEAFF.

The sample holds one count of this clone. The chain employs TRBV28 and TRBJ1-3; D not resolved. Per the germline V gene, CDR1 is MDHEN and CDR2 is SYDVKM. The CDR3 is 11 amino acids. Deletions cut 5 bases from V and 7 bases from J, with 6 bases between. The CDR3 DNA reads TGTGCCAGCAGTCCGCGCAACACCATATATTTT. This encodes CASSPRNTIYF.

Details on this clone: A junction boundary mismatches the germline segment, possibly from a read error. Other nucleotide sequences in the sample specify the same CDR3. This chain uses TRBV5-1 with TRBJ2-1; maybe TRBD2 (6 bases). This CDR3 is 15 amino acids long. Germline values: CDR1 SGHRS, CDR2 YFSETQ. The CDR3 DNA reads as TGCGCTAGCAGCTCGGAGGGTAGTGGGCGCAATGAGCAGTTCTTC. The encoded protein is CASSSEGSGRNEQFF.

This sequence joins TRBV7-3 and TRBJ2-7, with D maybe TRBD1 (5 bases). Germline lookup yields CDR1 SGHTA and CDR2 FQGTGA. V dropped 5 bases and J dropped 5 bases, with 19 bases sitting between them. The CDR3 sequence is 15 residues long. This CDR3 reads CASSPQPSGYHEQYF. CDR3 DNA sequence: TGTGCCAGCAGCCCTCAACCTTCAGGGTACCACGAGCAGTACTTC.

The rearrangement links TRBV5-1 to TRBJ2-7; 7 bases fit TRBD1. The V gene end was trimmed by 0 bases and the J gene end by 0 bases; junction bases not matched to a gene: 3. From germline, CDR1 is SGHRS and CDR2 YFSETQ. The CDR3 covers 15 residues. CDR3 in amino acids: CASSLETGSSYEQYF. CDR3 DNA sequence: TGCGCCAGCAGCTTGGAGACAGGGAGCTCCTACGAGCAGTACTTC.

This chain joins TRBV7-9 and TRBJ2-7; D is unresolved. The germline V and J ends were trimmed by 5 bases and 2 bases, with 16 bases remaining between them. CDR1 and CDR2 from the germline V gene are SEHNR and FQNEAQ (reference sequence). This CDR3 contains 15 residues. CDR3 DNA: TGTGCCAGCAGCGCTACAGACGCGAAAGCCTACGAGCAGTACTTC. Its protein product is CASSATDAKAYEQYF.

V usage is TRBV12-5 and J usage is TRBJ2-3; 8 nucleotides agree with TRBD1. Germline V gene sequence: CDR1 LGHNT, CDR2 FRNRAP. V dropped 4 bases and J dropped 9; count of bases not matched to a gene: 9. The CDR3 is made up of 14 amino acids. CDR3 sequence (DNA): TGTGCTAGTGGTTGGAACCGGGACAGGCGGACGCAGTATTTT. Residues: CASGWNRDRRTQYF.

The gene calls are TRBV19 and TRBJ2-5; perhaps TRBD1 as D (6 bases). Germline V gives CDR1 LNHDA, CDR2 SQIVND (reference sequence). V lost 5 bases and J 2 bases, leaving 12 bases between the germline ends. This CDR3 is 14 amino acids long. The CDR3 coding sequence is TGTGCCAGTAGTGCGGACAGTGAGCAAGAGACCCAGTACTTC. Translating gives CASSADSEQETQYF.

This clone was counted once. J is TRBJ2-1 and V is TRBV5-1, with 7 bases that match TRBD1. V shed 4 bases and J 1 base; nucleotides not matched to a gene: 5. This CDR3 region has 15 residues. Germline loops: CDR1 SGHRS, CDR2 YFSETQ. CDR3 nucleotides: TGCGCCAGCAGCGAAAAACAGGGGTCCTACAATGAGCAGTTCTTC. This codes for CASSEKQGSYNEQFF. The full variable domain, completed using reference TRBV5-1 and TRBJ2-1, is KAGVTQTPRYLIKTRGQQVTLSCSPISGHRSVSWYQQTPGQGLQFLFEYFSETQRNKGNFPGRFSGRQFSNSRSEMNVSTLELGDSALYLCASSEKQGSYNEQFFGPGTRLTVL.

The chain combines TRBV6-5 with TRBJ1-2, with TRBD1 as a possible D gene (5 bases). Germline V gene sequence: CDR1 MNHEY, CDR2 SVGAGI. Deletions cut 6 bases from V and 2 bases from J, with 7 bases between. There are 12 residues in the CDR3. The CDR3 reads CASSRQNYGYTF. CDR3 DNA: TGTGCCAGCAGCAGACAGAACTATGGCTACACCTTC.

The gene calls are TRBV18 and TRBJ1-1; D gene ambiguous. The CDR3 sequence is 16 residues long. Germline V CDR1 and CDR2: KGHSH, LQKENI. V lost 3 bases, J lost 0 bases, and 14 bases lay in between. The CDR3 is CASSPRPRSMNTEAFF. CDR3 sequence (DNA): TGTGCCAGCTCACCCAGGCCCAGATCCATGAACACTGAAGCTTTCTTT.

This chain connects TRBV19 to TRBJ1-2; 8 positions match TRBD1. The germline V gene has CDR1 LNHDA and CDR2 SQIVND (reference sequence). J lost 5 bases, V lost 0 bases, and 5 bases had no gene match. This CDR3 is built from 15 residues. The DNA for the CDR3 is TGTGCCAGTAGTATAGAAGGGACAGGAGGATATGGCTACACCTTC. It yields the protein CASSIEGTGGYGYTF.

The chain uses TRBV9 and TRBJ1-6; 7 nucleotides match TRBD1. Germline V lookup: CDR1 SGDLS, CDR2 YYNGEE. The CDR3 covers 17 residues. V gave up 0 bases and J gave up 8 bases; unmatched junction bases: 11. The CDR3 sequence is CASSVVPLDRVDSPLHF. The CDR3 coding sequence is TGTGCCAGCAGCGTAGTTCCCCTTGACAGGGTTGATTCACCCCTCCACTTT. Combining the CDR3 with reference TRBV9 and TRBJ1-6 gives the whole variable domain DSGVTQTPKHLITATGQRVTLRCSPRSGDLSVYWYQQSLDQGLQFLIQYYNGEERAKGNILERFSAQQFPDLHSELNLSSLELGDSALYFCASSVVPLDRVDSPLHFGNGTRLTVT.

The chain has TRBV6-5 and TRBJ2-2, with 9 positions matching TRBD1. CDR1 and CDR2 from the germline V gene are MNHEY and SVGAGI. V lost 6 bases to trimming and J lost 1 base; unmatched junction nucleotides: 3. This CDR3 comprises 15 residues. The CDR3 DNA reads TGTGCCAGCAGCCCGGGACAGGGGAACACCGGGGAGCTGTTTTTT. Protein: CASSPGQGNTGELFF.

A single count supports this clone. This chain uses TRBV3-1 (or the pseudogene TRBV3-2) with TRBJ1-2; weak D call: TRBD1 (5 bases). There are 16 residues in the CDR3. CDR1 LGHDT and CDR2 YNNKEL come from the germline V gene (reference sequence). V gave up 6 bases and J gave up 4 bases, with 21 bases separating them. CDR3 nucleotides: TGTGCCAGCAGTCAAACCCGACCGGGAGGGGCCTATGGCTACACCTTC. Translated, it gives CASSQTRPGGAYGYTF.

In DNA, the CDR3 is TGTGCCATCAGTGAGGGTTCAGGCTTCAACGAGCAGTACTTC. Translated, it gives CAISEGSGFNEQYF. V and J are TRBV10-3 and TRBJ2-7, with D unresolved. Trimming removed 2 bases from V and 5 bases from J, with 13 bases in between. The CDR3 has 14 residues. Germline CDR1 and CDR2: ENHRY and SYGVKD.

J is TRBJ2-2 and V is TRBV7-9; the D gene is possibly TRBD2 (5 bases). The germline CDR1 and CDR2 sequences are SEHNR and FQNEAQ (reference sequence). With 2 bases removed from V and 0 bases from J, the gap between germline ends came to 13 bases. The CDR3 is made up of 17 amino acids. The DNA for the CDR3 is TGTGCCAGCAGCTTAACAAGCGGACCACCGAACACCGGGGAGCTGTTTTTT. Its protein product is CASSLTSGPPNTGELFF.

There are a few counts of this clone. The rearrangement joins TRBV7-9 to TRBJ2-1; the match to TRBD2 covers 11 bases. V shed 4 bases, J shed 8 bases, and the junction held 7 bases outside the gene matches. This CDR3 is 15 amino acids long. Germline assignment: CDR1 SEHNR and CDR2 FQNEAQ (reference sequence). The CDR3 nucleotides read TGTGCCAGCAGCTCCAAGACTAGCGGGAAGCATGAGCAGTTCTTC. This gives the protein CASSSKTSGKHEQFF.

This chain connects TRBV19 to TRBJ1-2; weak D call: TRBD1 (5 bases). V shed 7 bases and J shed 2 bases, with 14 bases lying between them. CDR1 LNHDA and CDR2 SQIVND come from the germline V gene (reference sequence). The CDR3 runs to 14 residues. The CDR3 sequence is CASTPGGENYGYTF. The DNA for the CDR3 is TGTGCCAGTACCCCCGGGGGGGAGAACTATGGCTACACCTTC.